This is a list of T cell receptor beta chains from one sample in a study of T-cell reconstitution after alpha-beta-depleted transplantation in children. TCRdb reanalysed the PCR reads using MiXCR and keeps one entry per CDR3 protein. The sample has hundreds of thousands of distinct CDR3 sequences, 10% to 15% seen once. Sample: PBMCs, mostly from graft donor cells, taken 360 days after TCRalphabeta/CD19-depleted stem cell transplant. Receptors originate from a male patient between 5 and 17 years old who had a stem cell transplant for acute myeloid leukemia, so the T cells may come from the graft donor. The CDR3 runs from the conserved cysteine through the conserved F or W. The D gene is left open where the match is weak. Not all rows give a size; the values are once, few, many and, for expanded clones, a class.

D gene: .
V gene: TRBV11-2
clone size: few
J gene: TRBJ1-1
CDR3 protein: CASSRGLGAFF
CDR3 DNA: TGTGCCAGCAGCAGAGGTTTGGGAGCTTTCTTT

D gene: .
V gene: TRBV25-1
clone size: many
J gene: TRBJ2-7
CDR3 protein: CASSPPEQYF
CDR3 DNA: TGTGCCAGCAGCCCCCCCGAGCAGTACTTC

D gene: TRBD1
V gene: TRBV3-1
clone size: .
J gene: TRBJ2-7
CDR3 protein: CASSQEADRGWCEQYF
CDR3 DNA: TGTGCCAGCAGCCAAGAAGCGGACAGGGGATGGTGCGAGCAGTACTTC

D gene: .
V gene: TRBV20-1
clone size: many
J gene: TRBJ1-3
CDR3 protein: CSARSFSGNTIYF
CDR3 DNA: TGCAGTGCTAGATCGTTCTCTGGAAACACCATATATTTT

D gene: .
V gene: TRBV27
clone size: .
J gene: TRBJ2-2
CDR3 protein: CATRPRITGELFF
CDR3 DNA: TGTGCCACCCGGCCCCGGATCACCGGGGAGCTGTTTTTT

D gene: TRBD2
V gene: TRBV11-2
clone size: many
J gene: TRBJ2-5
CDR3 protein: CASSFGTSPLGETQYF
CDR3 DNA: TGTGCCAGCAGCTTTGGGACTAGCCCCCTCGGGGAGACCCAGTACTTC

D gene: .
V gene: TRBV7-2
clone size: few
J gene: TRBJ2-3
CDR3 protein: CASSEPAGVGTDTQYF
CDR3 DNA: TGTGCCAGCAGCGAGCCGGCAGGGGTTGGCACAGATACGCAGTATTTT

D gene: .
V gene: TRBV27
clone size: .
J gene: TRBJ2-7
CDR3 protein: CASSPGGGGTYEQYF
CDR3 DNA: TGTGCCAGCAGTCCCGGGGGAGGGGGAACCTACGAGCAGTACTTC

D gene: TRBD2
V gene: TRBV12-3/TRBV12-4
clone size: .
J gene: TRBJ2-1
CDR3 protein: CASSLRAGTVGNEQFF
CDR3 DNA: TGTGCCAGCAGTTTGCGAGCGGGGACGGTGGGGAATGAGCAGTTCTTC

D gene: .
V gene: TRBV12-3/TRBV12-4
clone size: many
J gene: TRBJ2-7
CDR3 protein: CASSLFGPLANEQYF
CDR3 DNA: TGTGCCAGCAGTTTATTTGGACCCTTGGCCAACGAGCAGTACTTC

D gene: .
V gene: TRBV5-1
clone size: .
J gene: TRBJ2-7
CDR3 protein: CASSLKVAGGSEQYF
CDR3 DNA: TGCGCCAGCAGCTTGAAAGTGGCGGGTGGCTCCGAGCAGTACTTC

D gene: TRBD1
V gene: TRBV29-1
clone size: few
J gene: TRBJ2-7
CDR3 protein: CSVLTGDSYEQYF
CDR3 DNA: TGCAGCGTCCTAACAGGGGACTCCTACGAGCAGTACTTC

D gene: .
V gene: TRBV12-3/TRBV12-4
clone size: .
J gene: TRBJ2-4
CDR3 protein: CASSLASGEYF
CDR3 DNA: TGTGCCAGCAGTTTAGCGTCAGGGGAGTACTTC

D gene: .
V gene: TRBV29-1
clone size: few
J gene: TRBJ2-3
CDR3 protein: CSVGPGAGTDTQYF
CDR3 DNA: TGCAGCGTGGGCCCAGGAGCAGGTACAGATACGCAGTATTTT

D gene: TRBD1
V gene: TRBV29-1
clone size: many
J gene: TRBJ1-1
CDR3 protein: CSVALGQGATEAFF
CDR3 DNA: TGCAGCGTTGCGTTGGGACAGGGGGCCACTGAAGCTTTCTTT

D gene: .
V gene: TRBV6-1
clone size: few
J gene: TRBJ2-2
CDR3 protein: CASSLMTRQTGELFF
CDR3 DNA: TGTGCCAGCAGTCTAATGACTAGGCAGACCGGGGAGCTGTTTTTT

D gene: TRBD2
V gene: TRBV12-3/TRBV12-4
clone size: few
J gene: TRBJ2-1
CDR3 protein: CASSRGGNSYNEQFF
CDR3 DNA: TGTGCCAGCAGCCGGGGGGGTAACTCCTACAATGAGCAGTTCTTC

D gene: .
V gene: TRBV4-3
clone size: .
J gene: TRBJ2-7
CDR3 protein: CASSRLGTSVYEQYF
CDR3 DNA: TGCGCCAGCAGCCGCCTCGGGACTTCCGTTTACGAGCAGTACTTC

D gene: TRBD2
V gene: TRBV4-2
clone size: .
J gene: TRBJ2-3
CDR3 protein: CASSARTSDADTQYF
CDR3 DNA: TGTGCCAGCAGCGCCAGGACTAGCGACGCAGATACGCAGTATTTT

D gene: .
V gene: TRBV6-2/TRBV6-3
clone size: .
J gene: TRBJ2-3
CDR3 protein: CASTTEDVGVPGWVTDTQYF
CDR3 DNA: TGTGCCAGCACTACAGAAGATGTCGGGGTCCCGGGATGGGTCACAGATACGCAGTATTTT

D gene: .
V gene: TRBV20-1
clone size: .
J gene: TRBJ2-2
CDR3 protein: CSAGDGGWSGELFF
CDR3 DNA: TGCAGTGCCGGGGACGGTGGATGGTCCGGGGAGCTGTTTTTT

D gene: TRBD2
V gene: TRBV11-2
clone size: .
J gene: TRBJ2-3
CDR3 protein: CASGLAGWNTQYF
CDR3 DNA: TGTGCCAGCGGACTAGCGGGATGGAATACGCAGTATTTT

D gene: TRBD1
V gene: TRBV20-1
clone size: few
J gene: TRBJ2-7
CDR3 protein: CSASTGPYSYEQYF
CDR3 DNA: TGCAGTGCCTCGACAGGGCCTTACTCCTACGAGCAGTACTTC

D gene: .
V gene: TRBV28
clone size: many
J gene: TRBJ2-7
CDR3 protein: CASSSGRVLYEQYF
CDR3 DNA: TGTGCCAGCAGTTCGGGCCGGGTTCTCTACGAGCAGTACTTC

D gene: TRBD2
V gene: TRBV6-2/TRBV6-3
clone size: .
J gene: TRBJ2-7
CDR3 protein: CASGSGRSSYEQYF
CDR3 DNA: TGTGCCAGCGGTAGCGGGAGGAGCTCCTACGAGCAGTACTTC

D gene: TRBD2
V gene: TRBV20-1
clone size: .
J gene: TRBJ2-1
CDR3 protein: CSALVGGPGTSYNEQFF
CDR3 DNA: TGCAGTGCTCTAGTGGGTGGACCCGGGACTAGTTACAATGAGCAGTTCTTC

D gene: .
V gene: TRBV20-1
clone size: many
J gene: TRBJ2-3
CDR3 protein: CSARFPMYTDTQYF
CDR3 DNA: TGCAGTGCTAGATTCCCGATGTACACAGATACGCAGTATTTT

D gene: .
V gene: TRBV14
clone size: .
J gene: TRBJ1-2
CDR3 protein: CASSQVGLYGYTF
CDR3 DNA: TGTGCCAGCAGCCAAGTCGGCCTCTATGGCTACACCTTC

D gene: TRBD1
V gene: TRBV28
clone size: many
J gene: TRBJ1-4
CDR3 protein: CASSFVAGGGDEKLFF
CDR3 DNA: TGTGCCAGCAGTTTTGTGGCAGGGGGCGGAGATGAAAAACTGTTTTTT

D gene: .
V gene: TRBV29-1
clone size: .
J gene: TRBJ2-1
CDR3 protein: CSARLGGHSYNEQFF
CDR3 DNA: TGCAGCGCCCGATTGGGGGGGCATTCCTACAATGAGCAGTTCTTC

D gene: .
V gene: TRBV19
clone size: few
J gene: TRBJ2-1
CDR3 protein: CASSIGSGGLSYNEQFF
CDR3 DNA: TGTGCCAGTAGTATAGGCTCAGGGGGGCTCTCCTACAATGAGCAGTTCTTC

D gene: .
V gene: TRBV10-3
clone size: few
J gene: TRBJ2-7
CDR3 protein: CAISGDTGTYEQYF
CDR3 DNA: TGTGCCATCAGTGGGGATACAGGAACCTACGAGCAGTACTTC

D gene: .
V gene: TRBV18
clone size: .
J gene: TRBJ2-7
CDR3 protein: CASSQPPGPGGEQYF
CDR3 DNA: TGTGCCAGCTCACAGCCGCCGGGGCCCGGCGGGGAGCAGTACTTC

D gene: TRBD2
V gene: TRBV29-1
clone size: many
J gene: TRBJ2-1
CDR3 protein: CSAPGTSGSGEQFF
CDR3 DNA: TGCAGCGCCCCCGGGACTAGCGGGAGCGGTGAGCAGTTCTTC

D gene: .
V gene: TRBV7-6
clone size: .
J gene: TRBJ2-7
CDR3 protein: CASTATNPSEQYF
CDR3 DNA: TGTGCCAGCACCGCCACGAACCCCTCCGAGCAGTACTTC

D gene: .
V gene: TRBV4-3
clone size: .
J gene: TRBJ2-3
CDR3 protein: CASSQDAPSDTQYF
CDR3 DNA: TGCGCCAGCAGCCAAGATGCACCCTCGGATACGCAGTATTTT

D gene: .
V gene: TRBV29-1
clone size: .
J gene: TRBJ2-3
CDR3 protein: CSVECWYF
CDR3 DNA: TGCAGCGTTGAATGTTGGTATTTT

D gene: .
V gene: TRBV28
clone size: .
J gene: TRBJ2-2
CDR3 protein: CASSRAFAGELFF
CDR3 DNA: TGTGCCAGCAGCCGGGCGTTTGCCGGGGAGCTGTTTTTT

D gene: .
V gene: TRBV7-7
clone size: .
J gene: TRBJ2-5
CDR3 protein: CASSALQGAQETQYF
CDR3 DNA: TGTGCTAGCAGCGCATTACAGGGAGCCCAAGAGACCCAGTACTTC

D gene: .
V gene: TRBV28
clone size: many
J gene: TRBJ2-6
CDR3 protein: CASSLSGRVFVLTF
CDR3 DNA: TGTGCCAGCAGTTTATCGGGCAGGGTGTTCGTCCTGACTTTC

D gene: .
V gene: TRBV7-9
clone size: few
J gene: TRBJ2-1
CDR3 protein: CASVRGDEQFF
CDR3 DNA: TGTGCCAGCGTAAGGGGGGATGAGCAGTTCTTC

D gene: TRBD1
V gene: TRBV5-1
clone size: few
J gene: TRBJ1-6
CDR3 protein: CASSSGQDYNSPLHF
CDR3 DNA: TGCGCCAGCAGCTCGGGACAGGACTATAATTCACCCCTCCACTTT

D gene: .
V gene: TRBV28
clone size: .
J gene: TRBJ2-5
CDR3 protein: CASSLKAGLREETQYF
CDR3 DNA: TGTGCCAGCAGTTTAAAGGCAGGGTTGAGGGAAGAGACCCAGTACTTC

D gene: TRBD1
V gene: TRBV6-1
clone size: many
J gene: TRBJ1-2
CDR3 protein: CASSPTGTGEYGYTF
CDR3 DNA: TGTGCCAGCAGCCCGACCGGGACAGGGGAGTATGGCTACACCTTC

D gene: .
V gene: TRBV20-1
clone size: many
J gene: TRBJ2-7
CDR3 protein: CSAILGHLSSYEQYF
CDR3 DNA: TGCAGTGCCATCTTAGGGCACCTTAGCTCCTACGAGCAGTACTTC

D gene: TRBD2
V gene: TRBV29-1
clone size: many
J gene: TRBJ2-7
CDR3 protein: CSVRLAAVREQYF
CDR3 DNA: TGCAGCGTCCGACTAGCGGCGGTGAGGGAGCAGTACTTC

D gene: TRBD1
V gene: TRBV25-1
clone size: few
J gene: TRBJ2-2
CDR3 protein: CASSGIRTGFTPNTGELFF
CDR3 DNA: TGTGCCAGCAGTGGAATAAGGACAGGTTTCACACCGAACACCGGGGAGCTGTTTTTT

D gene: .
V gene: TRBV12-3/TRBV12-4
clone size: few
J gene: TRBJ2-3
CDR3 protein: CASTLGFAGIDTQYF
CDR3 DNA: TGTGCCAGCACCCTGGGGTTTGCGGGAATTGATACGCAGTATTTT

D gene: .
V gene: TRBV29-1
clone size: few
J gene: TRBJ2-7
CDR3 protein: CSVLDGGAEQYF
CDR3 DNA: TGCAGCGTTCTCGACGGAGGGGCCGAGCAGTACTTC

D gene: .
V gene: TRBV12-3/TRBV12-4
clone size: few
J gene: TRBJ1-6
CDR3 protein: CASSPSGSPLHF
CDR3 DNA: TGTGCCAGCAGTCCCTCGGGGTCACCCCTCCACTTT

D gene: .
V gene: TRBV7-6
clone size: .
J gene: TRBJ2-7
CDR3 protein: CASCRGGSYEQYF
CDR3 DNA: TGTGCCAGCTGCAGGGGAGGAAGCTACGAGCAGTACTTC

D gene: .
V gene: TRBV28
clone size: many
J gene: TRBJ2-7
CDR3 protein: CASSPGSLEHEQYF
CDR3 DNA: TGTGCCAGCAGTCCAGGGAGCCTAGAACACGAGCAGTACTTC

D gene: TRBD2
V gene: TRBV4-2
clone size: .
J gene: TRBJ2-1
CDR3 protein: CASSTLAGSSYNEQFF
CDR3 DNA: TGTGCCAGCAGCACGCTAGCGGGGAGCTCCTACAATGAGCAGTTCTTC

D gene: TRBD2
V gene: TRBV7-2
clone size: few
J gene: TRBJ2-7
CDR3 protein: CASSLASLAAPSYEQYF
CDR3 DNA: TGTGCCAGCAGCTTAGCCTCACTAGCGGCACCCTCCTACGAGCAGTACTTC

D gene: .
V gene: TRBV7-9
clone size: .
J gene: TRBJ2-5
CDR3 protein: CASSLLGTQQTQYF
CDR3 DNA: TGTGCCAGCAGCCTGCTCGGGACTCAGCAGACCCAGTACTTC

D gene: .
V gene: TRBV20-1
clone size: .
J gene: TRBJ1-5
CDR3 protein: CSARSNQPQHF
CDR3 DNA: TGCAGTGCTAGATCTAATCAGCCCCAGCATTTT

D gene: TRBD2
V gene: TRBV4-3
clone size: few
J gene: TRBJ2-1
CDR3 protein: CASSQLAGGRSEQFF
CDR3 DNA: TGCGCCAGCAGCCAACTAGCGGGAGGGAGGAGTGAGCAGTTCTTC

D gene: TRBD1
V gene: TRBV5-1
clone size: .
J gene: TRBJ1-4
CDR3 protein: CASSYRDRGEKLFF
CDR3 DNA: TGCGCCAGCAGCTACCGGGACAGGGGCGAAAAACTGTTTTTT

D gene: .
V gene: TRBV4-3
clone size: many
J gene: TRBJ2-7
CDR3 protein: CASSQGSGVGNEQYF
CDR3 DNA: TGCGCCAGCAGCCAAGGCTCGGGGGTAGGCAACGAGCAGTACTTC

D gene: .
V gene: TRBV30
clone size: .
J gene: TRBJ2-1
CDR3 protein: CAWSVGNRGGLPSYNEQFF
CDR3 DNA: TGTGCCTGGAGTGTTGGCAATAGGGGGGGACTCCCCTCCTACAATGAGCAGTTCTTC